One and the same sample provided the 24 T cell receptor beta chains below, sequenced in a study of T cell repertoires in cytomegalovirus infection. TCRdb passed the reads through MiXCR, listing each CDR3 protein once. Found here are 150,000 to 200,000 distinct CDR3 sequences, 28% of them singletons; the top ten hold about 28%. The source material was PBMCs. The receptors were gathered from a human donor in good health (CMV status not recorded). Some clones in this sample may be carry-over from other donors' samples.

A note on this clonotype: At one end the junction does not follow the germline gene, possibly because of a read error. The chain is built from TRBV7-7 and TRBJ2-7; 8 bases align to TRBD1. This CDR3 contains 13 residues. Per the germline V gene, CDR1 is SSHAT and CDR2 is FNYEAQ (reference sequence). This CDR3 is CASSLATGDEQYF. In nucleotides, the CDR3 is TGTGCTAGCAGCTTAGCGACAGGGGACGAGCAGTACTTC. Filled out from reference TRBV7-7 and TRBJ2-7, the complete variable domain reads GAGVSQSPRYKVTKRGQDVTLRCDPISSHATLYWYQQALGQGPEFLTYFNYEAQPDKSGLPSDRFSAERPEGSISTLTIQRTEQRDSAMYRCASSLATGDEQYFGPGTRLTVT.

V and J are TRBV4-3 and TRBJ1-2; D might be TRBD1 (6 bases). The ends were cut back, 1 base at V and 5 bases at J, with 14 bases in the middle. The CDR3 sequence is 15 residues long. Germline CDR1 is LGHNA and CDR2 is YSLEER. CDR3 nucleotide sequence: TGCGCCAGCAGCCAAGCAGCAGGGGAGGCGTATGGCTACACCTTC. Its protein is CASSQAAGEAYGYTF.

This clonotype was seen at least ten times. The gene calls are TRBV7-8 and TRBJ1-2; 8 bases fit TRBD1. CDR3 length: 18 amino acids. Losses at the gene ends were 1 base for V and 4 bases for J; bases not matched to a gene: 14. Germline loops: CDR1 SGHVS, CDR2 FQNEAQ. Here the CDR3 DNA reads TGTGCCAGCAGCTTAGAACTGGGACAGGCGGTCGCTTTCTATGGCTACACCTTC. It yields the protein CASSLELGQAVAFYGYTF.

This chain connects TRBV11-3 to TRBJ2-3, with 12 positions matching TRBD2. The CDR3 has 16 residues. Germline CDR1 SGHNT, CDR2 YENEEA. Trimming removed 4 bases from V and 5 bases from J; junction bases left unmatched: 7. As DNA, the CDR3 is TGTGCCAGCAGCTCCGTACTAGCGGGGGGACTAGATACGCAGTATTTT. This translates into CASSSVLAGGLDTQYF.

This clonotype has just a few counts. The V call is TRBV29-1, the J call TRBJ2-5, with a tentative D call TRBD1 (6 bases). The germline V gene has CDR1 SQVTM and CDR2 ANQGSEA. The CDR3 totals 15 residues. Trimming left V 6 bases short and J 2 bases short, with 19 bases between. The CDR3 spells CSVNELGQPQETQYF. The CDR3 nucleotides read TGCAGCGTCAATGAATTAGGACAGCCGCAAGAGACCCAGTACTTC.

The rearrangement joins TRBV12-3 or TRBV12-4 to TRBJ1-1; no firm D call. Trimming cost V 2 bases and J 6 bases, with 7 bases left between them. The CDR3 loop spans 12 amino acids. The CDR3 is CASSLILPEAFF. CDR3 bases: TGTGCCAGCAGTTTAATACTACCTGAAGCTTTCTTT.

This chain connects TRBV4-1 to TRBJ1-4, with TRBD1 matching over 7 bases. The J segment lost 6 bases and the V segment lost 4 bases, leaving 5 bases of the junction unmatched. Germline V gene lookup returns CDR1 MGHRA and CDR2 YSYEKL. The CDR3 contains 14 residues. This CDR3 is CASSLTGADEKLFF. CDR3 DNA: TGCGCCAGCAGCCTAACAGGGGCGGATGAAAAACTGTTTTTT.

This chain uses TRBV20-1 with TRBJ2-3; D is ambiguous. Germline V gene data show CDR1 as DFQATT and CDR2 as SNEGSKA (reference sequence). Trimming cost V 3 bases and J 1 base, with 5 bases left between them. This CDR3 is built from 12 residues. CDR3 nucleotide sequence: TGCAGTGCTAGCCGGGGCACAGATACGCAGTATTTT. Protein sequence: CSASRGTDTQYF.

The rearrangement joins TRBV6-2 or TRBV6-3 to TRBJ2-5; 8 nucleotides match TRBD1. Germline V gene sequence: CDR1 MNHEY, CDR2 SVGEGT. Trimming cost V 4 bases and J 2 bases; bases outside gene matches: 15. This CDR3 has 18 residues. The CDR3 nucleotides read TGTGCCAGCAGTTCGCGTGACCCGGACAGGGACGTACAAGAGACCCAGTACTTC. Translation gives CASSSRDPDRDVQETQYF.

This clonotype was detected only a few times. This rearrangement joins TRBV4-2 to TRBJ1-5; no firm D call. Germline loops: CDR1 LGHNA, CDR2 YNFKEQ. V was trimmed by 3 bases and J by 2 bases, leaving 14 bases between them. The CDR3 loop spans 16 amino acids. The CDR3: CASSQATRVGNQPQHF. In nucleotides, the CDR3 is TGTGCCAGCAGCCAGGCGACTAGAGTCGGCAATCAGCCCCAGCATTTT.

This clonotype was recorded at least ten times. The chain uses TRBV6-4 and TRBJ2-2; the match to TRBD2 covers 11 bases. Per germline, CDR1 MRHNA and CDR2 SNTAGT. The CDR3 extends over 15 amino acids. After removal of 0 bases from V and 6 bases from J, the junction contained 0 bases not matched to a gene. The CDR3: CASSDSLAGAGELFF. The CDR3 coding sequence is TGTGCCAGCAGTGACTCACTAGCGGGGGCCGGGGAGCTGTTTTTT.

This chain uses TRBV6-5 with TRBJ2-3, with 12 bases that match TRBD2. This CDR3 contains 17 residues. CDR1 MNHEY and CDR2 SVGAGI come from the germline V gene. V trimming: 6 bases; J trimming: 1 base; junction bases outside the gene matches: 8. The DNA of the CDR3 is TGTGCCAGCAGCCACCCCTGGACTAGCGGGGGCACAGATACGCAGTATTTT. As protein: CASSHPWTSGGTDTQYF.

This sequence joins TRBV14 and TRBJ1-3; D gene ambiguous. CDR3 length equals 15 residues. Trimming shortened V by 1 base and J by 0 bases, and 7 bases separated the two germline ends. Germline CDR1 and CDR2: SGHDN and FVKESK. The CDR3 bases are TGTGCCAGCAGCCAAGGACTGTTCTCTGGAAACACCATATATTTT. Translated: CASSQGLFSGNTIYF.

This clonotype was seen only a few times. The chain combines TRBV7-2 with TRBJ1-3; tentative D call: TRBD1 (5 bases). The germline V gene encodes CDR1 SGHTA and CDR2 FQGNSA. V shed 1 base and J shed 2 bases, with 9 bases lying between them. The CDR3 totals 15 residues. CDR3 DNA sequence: TGTGCCAGCAGCTTAGGCAGGGCAACTGGAAACACCATATATTTT. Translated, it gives CASSLGRATGNTIYF.

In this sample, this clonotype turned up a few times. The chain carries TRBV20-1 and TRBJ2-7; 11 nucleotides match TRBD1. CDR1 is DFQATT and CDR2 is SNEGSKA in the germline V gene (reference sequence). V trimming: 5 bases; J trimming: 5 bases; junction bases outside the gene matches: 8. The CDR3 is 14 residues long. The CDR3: CSAGQGALPNEQYF. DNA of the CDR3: TGCAGTGCTGGACAGGGGGCCCTCCCCAACGAGCAGTACTTC.

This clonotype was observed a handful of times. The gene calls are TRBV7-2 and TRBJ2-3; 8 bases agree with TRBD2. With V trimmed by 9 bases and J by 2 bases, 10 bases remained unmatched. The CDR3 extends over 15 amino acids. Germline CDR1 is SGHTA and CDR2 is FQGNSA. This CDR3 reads CASSERGLTTDTQYF. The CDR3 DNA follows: TGTGCCAGTAGTGAGCGGGGGCTTACCACAGATACGCAGTATTTT.

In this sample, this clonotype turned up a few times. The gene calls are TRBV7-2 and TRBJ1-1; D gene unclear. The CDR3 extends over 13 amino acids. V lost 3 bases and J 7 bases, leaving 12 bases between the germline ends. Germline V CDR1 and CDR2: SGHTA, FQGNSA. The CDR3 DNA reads TGTGCCAGCAGCTTGAAGAGAGGCAATGAAGCTTTCTTT. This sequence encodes CASSLKRGNEAFF.

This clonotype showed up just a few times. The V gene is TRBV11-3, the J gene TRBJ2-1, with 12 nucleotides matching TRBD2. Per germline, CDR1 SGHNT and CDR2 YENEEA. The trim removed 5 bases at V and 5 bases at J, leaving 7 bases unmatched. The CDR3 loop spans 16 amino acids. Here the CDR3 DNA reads TGTGCCAGCAGCGAGAGGACTAGCGGGGAGAACAATGAGCAGTTCTTC. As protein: CASSERTSGENNEQFF.

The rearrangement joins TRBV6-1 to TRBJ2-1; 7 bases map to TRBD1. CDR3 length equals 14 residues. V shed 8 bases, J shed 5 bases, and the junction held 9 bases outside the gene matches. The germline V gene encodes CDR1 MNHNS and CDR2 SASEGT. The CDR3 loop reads CASALGTANNEQFF. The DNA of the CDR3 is TGTGCCAGCGCCCTCGGGACAGCCAACAATGAGCAGTTCTTC.

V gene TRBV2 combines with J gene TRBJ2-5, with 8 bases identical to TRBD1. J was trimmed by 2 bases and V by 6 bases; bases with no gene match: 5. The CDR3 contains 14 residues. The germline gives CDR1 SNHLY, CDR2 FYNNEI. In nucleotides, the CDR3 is TGTGCCAGCAGAATAACAGGGGGACAAGAGACCCAGTACTTC. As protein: CASRITGGQETQYF. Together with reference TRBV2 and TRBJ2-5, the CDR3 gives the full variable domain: EPEVTQTPSHQVTQMGQEVILRCVPISNHLYFYWYRQILGQKVEFLVSFYNNEISEKSEIFDDQFSVERPDGSNFTLKIRSTKLEDSAMYFCASRITGGQETQYFGPGTRLLVL.

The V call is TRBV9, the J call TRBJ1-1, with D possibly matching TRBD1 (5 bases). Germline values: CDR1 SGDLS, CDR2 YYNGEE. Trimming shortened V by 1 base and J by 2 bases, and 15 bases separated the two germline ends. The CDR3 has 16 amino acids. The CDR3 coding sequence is TGTGCCAGCAGCGTAACGGGGCAAGAAGCTAACACTGAAGCTTTCTTT. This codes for CASSVTGQEANTEAFF.

CDR3 bases: TGTGCCAGCAGTGAACGGCCTAGCGGGCTTTACGAGCAGTACTTC. This codes for CASSERPSGLYEQYF. The chain joins TRBV6-1 to TRBJ2-7; 8 nucleotides line up with TRBD2. The ends lost 2 bases at V and 4 bases at J; junction bases unmatched: 7. The CDR3 is made up of 15 amino acids. Germline CDR1 reads MNHNS; CDR2 reads SASEGT.

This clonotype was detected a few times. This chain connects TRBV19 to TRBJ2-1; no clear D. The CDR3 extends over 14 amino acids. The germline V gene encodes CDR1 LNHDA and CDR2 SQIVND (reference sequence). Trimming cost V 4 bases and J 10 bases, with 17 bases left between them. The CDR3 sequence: CASSKSPAAREQFF. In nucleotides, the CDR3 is TGTGCCAGTAGTAAATCCCCGGCCGCAAGAGAGCAGTTCTTC.

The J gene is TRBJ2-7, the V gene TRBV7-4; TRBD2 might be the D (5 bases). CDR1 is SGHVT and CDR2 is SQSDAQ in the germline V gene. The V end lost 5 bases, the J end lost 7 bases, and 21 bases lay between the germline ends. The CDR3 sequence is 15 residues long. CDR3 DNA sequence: TGTGCCAGCAGCCCGGCTTTAGGTACGCGCGGGGAGCAGTACTTC. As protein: CASSPALGTRGEQYF.